The 3 T cell receptor beta chains below all came from one sample that was sequenced in a study of tumor and adjacent non-tumor tissue in lung cancer. This sample's RNA came from whole unsorted tissue. Three rounds of nested PCR, following a modified ARM-PCR protocol, produced the TCRbeta library. TCRdb analysed the multiplex PCR reads with MiXCR anew, one entry per CDR3 protein. This sample carries some 100,000 distinct CDR3 sequences, roughly 77% of them seen once, and the ten largest clones take approximately 35%. Material: lung tumor tissue. These receptors were obtained from a woman aged 60-75 years with non-small cell lung cancer.

In the case of this clonotype: The junction departs from germline at one end; a sequencing error may be responsible. This sequence joins TRBV6-5 and TRBJ2-2; tentative D call: TRBD2 (5 bases). Germline CDR1 MNHEY, CDR2 SVGAGI. The CDR3 loop spans 14 amino acids. The chain's CDR3 is CVSSFGKGGGELFF. The CDR3 DNA reads as TGTGTCAGCAGTTTTGGGAAAGGAGGCGGTGAGCTGTTTTTT.

The rearrangement uses TRBV4-3 and TRBJ2-7, with 7 bases aligning to TRBD1. J was trimmed by 0 bases and V by 7 bases; bases with no gene match: 18. This CDR3 is built from 18 residues. Looked up from germline, CDR1 is LGHNA and CDR2 is YSLEER. CDR3 sequence (DNA): TGCGCCAGCAACCACTCCGGGACAGCCACTACAGACTCCTACGAGCAGTACTTC. Protein sequence: CASNHSGTATTDSYEQYF.

With respect to this clonotype: This may be a read error, as it is one base from a much larger clone. The chain carries TRBV6-2 or TRBV6-3 and TRBJ2-7, with D possibly TRBD1 on 6 matching bases. In germline, CDR1 is MNHEY, CDR2 SVGEGT. The ends were cut back, 6 bases at V and 1 base at J, with 16 bases in the middle. This CDR3 spans 15 amino acids. In nucleotides, the CDR3 is TGTGCCAGCAGCCCACACAGGGACGGGTCCTACGAGCAGTACTTC. Protein product: CASSPHRDGSYEQYF.